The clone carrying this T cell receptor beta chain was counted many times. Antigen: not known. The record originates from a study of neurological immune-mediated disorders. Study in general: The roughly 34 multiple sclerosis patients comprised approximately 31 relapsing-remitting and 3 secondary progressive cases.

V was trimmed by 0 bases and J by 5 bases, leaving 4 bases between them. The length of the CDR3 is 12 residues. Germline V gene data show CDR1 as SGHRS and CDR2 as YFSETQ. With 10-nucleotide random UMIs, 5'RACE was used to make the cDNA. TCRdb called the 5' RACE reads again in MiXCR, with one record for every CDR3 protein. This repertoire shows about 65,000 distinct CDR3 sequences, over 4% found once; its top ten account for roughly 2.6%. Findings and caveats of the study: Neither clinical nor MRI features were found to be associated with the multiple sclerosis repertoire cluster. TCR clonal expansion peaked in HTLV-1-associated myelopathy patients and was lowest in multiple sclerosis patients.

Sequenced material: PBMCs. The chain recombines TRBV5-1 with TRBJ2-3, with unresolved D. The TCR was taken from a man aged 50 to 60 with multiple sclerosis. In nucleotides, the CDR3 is TGCGCCAGCAGCTTGGGGGTAGATACGCAGTATTTT. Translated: CASSLGVDTQYF.